This is a list of T cell receptor beta chains from one sample in a study of cytomegalovirus exposure and HLA in healthy donors. The repertoire was sequenced with immunoSEQ multiplex PCR; TCRdb's copy has only in-frame clones and lacks some. The repertoire holds approximately 120,000 clones, with about 94% as singletons. The sample comprised PBMCs. The source of these receptors is a young woman in good health and CMV-seronegative. Both conserved end residues are part of each CDR3. The order of the fields is V gene, J gene, CDR3 protein.

TRBV27,TRBJ1-5,CASSPTGTGESNQPQHF
TRBV5-8,TRBJ1-1,CASSYVSRAPNTEAFF
TRBV19,TRBJ2-7,CASSKGSDAFRNYEQYF
TRBV30,TRBJ2-7,CAWSRQGHEQYF
TRBV15,TRBJ2-7,CATSRDRGRYEQYF
TRBV27,TRBJ2-3,CASSKTSGGPDTQYF
TRBV6-1,TRBJ2-1,CASSELAGGYNEQFF
TRBV2,TRBJ1-1,CASSDRGRDTEAFF
TRBV6-5,TRBJ2-1,CASSYTQLPYNEQFF
TRBV5-1,TRBJ1-2,CASSLEAGDGYTF
TRBV30,TRBJ1-2,CAWRGPTGIMSYGYTF
TRBV7-9,TRBJ2-3,CASSLGRGGAPGTDTQYF
TRBV6-5,TRBJ2-7,CASRVGQSSYEQYF
TRBV19,TRBJ1-5,CASSIFYPTDRPRNQPQHF
TRBV6-6,TRBJ2-1,CASTEQGRGFF
TRBV11-1,TRBJ1-5,CASSADRDQPQHF
TRBV5-1,TRBJ2-7,CASSPSGGTYEQYF
TRBV5-1,TRBJ1-5,CASSLGEDQPQHF
TRBV2,TRBJ1-2,CASSEGTGNYGYTF
TRBV5-6,TRBJ1-4,CASSAADRDRVGKLFF
TRBV9,TRBJ2-1,CASSVRTGDEQFF
TRBV2,TRBJ2-2,CASSRVTANTGELFF
TRBV6-6,TRBJ2-1,CASRISNNEQFF
TRBV7-3,TRBJ1-1,CASSIGDRAMNTEAFF
TRBV7-9,TRBJ1-4,CASSLGRELFF
TRBV11-2,TRBJ2-7,CASSFARGYQYEQYF
TRBV4-2,TRBJ2-3,CASSRGTARSGTDTQYF
TRBV6-5,TRBJ1-5,CASSRLDSNQPQHF
TRBV19,TRBJ1-3,CASSDGASGNTIYF
TRBV4-1,TRBJ1-5,CASSQGLWEPQHF